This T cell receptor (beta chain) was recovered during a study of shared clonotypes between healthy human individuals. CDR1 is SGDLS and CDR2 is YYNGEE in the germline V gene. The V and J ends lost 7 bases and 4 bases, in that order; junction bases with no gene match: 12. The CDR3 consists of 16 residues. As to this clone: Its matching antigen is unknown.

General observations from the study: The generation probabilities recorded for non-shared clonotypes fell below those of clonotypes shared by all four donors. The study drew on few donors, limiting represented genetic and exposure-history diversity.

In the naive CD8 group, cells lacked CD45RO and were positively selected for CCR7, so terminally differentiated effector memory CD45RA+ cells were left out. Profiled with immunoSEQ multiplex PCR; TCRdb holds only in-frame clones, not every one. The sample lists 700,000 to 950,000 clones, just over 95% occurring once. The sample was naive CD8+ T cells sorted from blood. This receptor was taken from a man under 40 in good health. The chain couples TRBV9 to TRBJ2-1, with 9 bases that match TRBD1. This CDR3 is CASGTGMIQPYNEQFF. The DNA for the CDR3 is TGTGCCAGCGGGACAGGGATGATACAACCATACAATGAGCAGTTCTTC. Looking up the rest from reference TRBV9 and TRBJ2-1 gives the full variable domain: DSGVTQTPKHLITATGQRVTLRCSPRSGDLSVYWYQQSLDQGLQFLIQYYNGEERAKGNILERFSAQQFPDLHSELNLSSLELGDSALYFCASGTGMIQPYNEQFFGPGTRLTVL.